A selection of T cell receptor beta chains follows, all from one sample in a study of T cell responses to AZD1222 COVID-19 vaccine. Assay used: immunoSEQ multiplex PCR; TCRdb lists only in-frame clones, some missing. The top ten hold approximately 4% of the sample, which has 130,000 to 150,000 clones, around 83% seen once. The starting material was peripheral blood, obtained on day 0 of MenACWY control vaccination. These receptors were taken from an adult in good health. CDR3s include the opening cysteine and the closing phenylalanine or tryptophan. Each record gives: J gene, V gene, clone size, D gene, CDR3 protein, CDR3 DNA. D genes are given only for firm matches. Size is stated for part of the rows, as once, few or many counts, or as a class when the clone is expanded.

>TRBJ1-1|TRBV28|.|.
CASSLLPTPGGAFF
TGTGCCAGCAGTTTACTTCCGACCCCCGGGGGAGCTTTCTTT
>TRBJ2-4|TRBV7-6|many|.
CASSPSSYDNSNIQYF
TGTGCCAGCAGCCCAAGCTCGTACGATAATTCGAACATTCAGTACTTC
>TRBJ2-3|TRBV19|.|.
CASRVQSGDTQYF
TGTGCCAGTAGGGTCCAAAGCGGAGATACGCAGTATTTT
>TRBJ1-5|TRBV27|.|.
CASSLEGRGGPQHF
TGTGCCAGCAGTTTAGAGGGCAGGGGAGGGCCCCAGCATTTT
>TRBJ2-1|TRBV7-2|.|.
CASSDSPGGPPYNEQFF
TGTGCCAGCAGCGACTCACCCGGGGGCCCTCCCTACAATGAGCAGTTCTTC
>TRBJ2-7|TRBV5-1|.|.
CASSWSSGGPAYEQYF
TGCGCCAGCAGCTGGAGCTCCGGGGGGCCCGCCTACGAGCAGTACTTC
>TRBJ2-2|TRBV19|.|TRBD2
CASSIALAGTGELFF
TGTGCCAGTAGTATAGCACTAGCGGGAACCGGGGAGCTGTTTTTT
>TRBJ1-2|TRBV28|once|TRBD1
CASSPGTGKNYGYTF
TGTGCCAGCAGTCCAGGGACAGGGAAGAACTATGGCTACACCTTC
>TRBJ1-4|TRBV6-5|.|.
CASSPSISEKLFF
TGTGCCAGCAGTCCCTCTATATCGGAAAAACTGTTTTTT
>TRBJ2-5|TRBV5-5|.|TRBD2
CASNPAGGETETQYF
TGTGCCAGCAACCCTGCGGGGGGGGAGACGGAGACCCAGTACTTC
>TRBJ2-6|TRBV5-1|.|.
CASSSRLGSGANVLTF
TGCGCCAGCAGCTCGCGGTTGGGCTCTGGGGCCAACGTCCTGACTTTC
>TRBJ1-5|TRBV5-6|.|.
CASSSGGNQPQHF
TGTGCCAGCAGCTCGGGAGGCAATCAGCCCCAGCATTTT
>TRBJ1-3|TRBV19|.|.
CASSRRGGLSGNTIYF
TGTGCCAGTAGTCGTAGGGGGGGCCTCTCTGGAAACACCATATATTTT
>TRBJ1-1|TRBV18|.|.
CASSPSWKDTEAFF
TGTGCCAGCTCCCCCTCTTGGAAGGACACTGAAGCTTTCTTT
>TRBJ2-2|TRBV28|.|.
CASSFTGAANTGELFF
TGTGCCAGCAGTTTTACGGGAGCTGCGAACACCGGGGAGCTGTTTTTT
>TRBJ1-2|TRBV29-1|.|.
CSVGTDYNYGYTF
TGCAGCGTTGGGACCGACTATAACTATGGCTACACCTTC
>TRBJ1-1|TRBV29-1|.|.
CSVDGEGNEAFF
TGCAGCGTTGACGGAGAGGGCAACGAAGCTTTCTTT
>TRBJ1-4|TRBV7-9|.|.
CASSAGGVTNEKLFF
TGTGCCAGCAGCGCCGGGGGTGTCACTAATGAAAAACTGTTTTTT
>TRBJ1-2|TRBV6-4|.|.
CASRDGYGYTF
TGTGCCAGTAGGGACGGCTATGGCTACACCTTC